This is a list of T cell receptor beta chains from one sample in a study of beta chain features in type 1 diabetes. Using immunoSEQ multiplex PCR, the repertoire was profiled, and TCRdb retains in-frame clones only, with some absent. The repertoire consists of 500,000 to 800,000 clones, with approximately 13% occurring once and the leading ten covering 0.09% to 0.15%. The sequenced material came from naive CD4+ T cells from blood. The receptors were gathered from a man aged 25 to 45 with type 1 diabetes. Both conserved end residues are part of each CDR3. D genes are given only for firm matches. Clone size, where shown, is once, few, many, or a class for clones that have expanded.

abundance: few
v_gene: TRBV7-6
d_gene: .
j_gene: TRBJ1-1
CDR3nt: TGTGCCAGCAGCTTACTCCCGGGGGAGAACACTGAAGCTTTCTTT
CDR3aa: CASSLLPGENTEAFF

abundance: .
v_gene: TRBV30
d_gene: .
j_gene: TRBJ2-3
CDR3nt: TGTGCCTGGAGTACGGGGGTGGGCACAGATACGCAGTATTTT
CDR3aa: CAWSTGVGTDTQYF

abundance: few
v_gene: TRBV9
d_gene: .
j_gene: TRBJ2-5
CDR3nt: TGTGCCAGCAGCAGGTCGCTCTCGAAAGAGACCCAGTACTTC
CDR3aa: CASSRSLSKETQYF

abundance: .
v_gene: TRBV18
d_gene: TRBD1
j_gene: TRBJ2-6
CDR3nt: TGTGCCAGCTCACTCGGGACAGGGGAGGCCAACGTCCTGACTTTC
CDR3aa: CASSLGTGEANVLTF

abundance: few
v_gene: TRBV2
d_gene: .
j_gene: TRBJ1-1
CDR3nt: TGTGCCAGCAGTGGGAGAGGGTTTAACACTGAAGCTTTCTTT
CDR3aa: CASSGRGFNTEAFF

abundance: few
v_gene: TRBV4-2
d_gene: .
j_gene: TRBJ1-2
CDR3nt: TGTGCCAGCAGCCAAGGATCACGGGGACGGAGATATGGCTACACCTTC
CDR3aa: CASSQGSRGRRYGYTF

abundance: .
v_gene: TRBV7-2
d_gene: .
j_gene: TRBJ2-7
CDR3nt: TGTGCCAGCAGCTCGAGACCCCAGTACGAGCAGTACTTC
CDR3aa: CASSSRPQYEQYF

abundance: few
v_gene: TRBV14
d_gene: .
j_gene: TRBJ1-1
CDR3nt: TGTGCCAGCAGCCAAGGGAGGGGGAACACTGAAGCTTTCTTT
CDR3aa: CASSQGRGNTEAFF

abundance: .
v_gene: TRBV10-3
d_gene: TRBD2
j_gene: TRBJ2-1
CDR3nt: TGTGCCATCAGTGCCCGAGGGGCTAGCGGGGGCCCTTCCTACAATGAGCAGTTCTTC
CDR3aa: CAISARGASGGPSYNEQFF

abundance: .
v_gene: TRBV11-3
d_gene: .
j_gene: TRBJ2-2
CDR3nt: TGTGCCAGCAGCTTAGGGGGGGCTGGCACCGGGGAGCTGTTTTTT
CDR3aa: CASSLGGAGTGELFF

abundance: few
v_gene: TRBV13
d_gene: TRBD1
j_gene: TRBJ2-3
CDR3nt: TGTGCCAGCAGCTTAGGGGCTCGGACAGGGGGAGCAGATACGCAGTATTTT
CDR3aa: CASSLGARTGGADTQYF

abundance: few
v_gene: TRBV5-1
d_gene: .
j_gene: TRBJ1-1
CDR3nt: TGCGCCAGCAGCTTGGTGGGCGGCTTTGGTATAACTGAAGCTTTCTTT
CDR3aa: CASSLVGGFGITEAFF

abundance: few
v_gene: TRBV7-2
d_gene: TRBD2
j_gene: TRBJ2-3
CDR3nt: TGTGCCAGCAGCTTTAAACTAGCGGTTAGCACAGATACGCAGTATTTT
CDR3aa: CASSFKLAVSTDTQYF

abundance: .
v_gene: TRBV11-3
d_gene: TRBD1
j_gene: TRBJ2-7
CDR3nt: TGTGCCAGCAGCGCGGGACAGGGGGCCTACGAGCAGTACTTC
CDR3aa: CASSAGQGAYEQYF

abundance: .
v_gene: TRBV19
d_gene: .
j_gene: TRBJ2-7
CDR3nt: TGTGCCAGTAGTGCTCACGGGGGCATCTACGAGCAGTACTTC
CDR3aa: CASSAHGGIYEQYF

abundance: .
v_gene: TRBV7-9
d_gene: .
j_gene: TRBJ1-4
CDR3nt: TGTGCCAGCAGCCCACGGGGCGCAGATAATGAAAAACTGTTTTTT
CDR3aa: CASSPRGADNEKLFF

abundance: .
v_gene: TRBV25-1
d_gene: .
j_gene: TRBJ2-5
CDR3nt: TGTGCCAGCAGCCCGGTGGGGTGGCAAGAGACCCAGTACTTC
CDR3aa: CASSPVGWQETQYF

abundance: .
v_gene: TRBV4-1
d_gene: TRBD2
j_gene: TRBJ2-1
CDR3nt: TGCGCCAGCAGCCAGCTTACTACAAGCGGGGGGAAGTTCTTC
CDR3aa: CASSQLTTSGGKFF

abundance: .
v_gene: TRBV5-6
d_gene: .
j_gene: TRBJ2-2
CDR3nt: TGTGCCAGCAGCCGAGCCGGACAGAGAGTTGGGGAGCTGTTTTTT
CDR3aa: CASSRAGQRVGELFF

abundance: few
v_gene: TRBV7-2
d_gene: .
j_gene: TRBJ2-5
CDR3nt: TGTGCCAGCAGCTTAGTGGCAGATGGGGAGACCCAGTACTTC
CDR3aa: CASSLVADGETQYF

abundance: few
v_gene: TRBV5-6
d_gene: .
j_gene: TRBJ1-1
CDR3nt: TGTGCCAGCAGCCTTACTGGGAACACTGAAGCTTTCTTT
CDR3aa: CASSLTGNTEAFF

abundance: .
v_gene: TRBV5-5
d_gene: TRBD1
j_gene: TRBJ2-3
CDR3nt: TGTGCCAGCATCCCCCGGGGACAGAGCACAGATACGCAGTATTTT
CDR3aa: CASIPRGQSTDTQYF

abundance: few
v_gene: TRBV28
d_gene: .
j_gene: TRBJ2-4
CDR3nt: TGTGCCAGCAGTTCTGGGGCCAAAAACATTCAGTACTTC
CDR3aa: CASSSGAKNIQYF

abundance: .
v_gene: TRBV5-1
d_gene: .
j_gene: TRBJ2-5
CDR3nt: TGCGCCAGCAGCTTGGGATGGCGGAGTCAAGAGACCCAGTACTTC
CDR3aa: CASSLGWRSQETQYF

abundance: few
v_gene: TRBV2
d_gene: .
j_gene: TRBJ1-2
CDR3nt: TGTGCCAGCAGTGTAACAGGGTCTAACTATGGCTACACCTTC
CDR3aa: CASSVTGSNYGYTF